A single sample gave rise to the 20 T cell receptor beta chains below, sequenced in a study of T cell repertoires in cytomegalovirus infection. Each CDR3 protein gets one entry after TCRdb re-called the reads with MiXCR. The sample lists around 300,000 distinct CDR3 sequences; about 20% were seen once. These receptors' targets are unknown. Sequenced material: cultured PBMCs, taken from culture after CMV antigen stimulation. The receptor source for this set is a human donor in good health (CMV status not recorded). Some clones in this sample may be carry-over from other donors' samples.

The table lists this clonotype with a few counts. CDR3 nucleotides: TGTGCCAGCAGTTACTCGATCACGGGGGACACTGAAGCTTTCTTT. It yields the protein CASSYSITGDTEAFF. The rearrangement links TRBV6-5 to TRBJ1-1, with D perhaps TRBD1 (5 bases). Germline V CDR1 and CDR2: MNHEY, SVGAGI. This CDR3 has 15 residues. The germline V and J ends were trimmed by 0 bases and 3 bases, with 11 bases remaining between them.

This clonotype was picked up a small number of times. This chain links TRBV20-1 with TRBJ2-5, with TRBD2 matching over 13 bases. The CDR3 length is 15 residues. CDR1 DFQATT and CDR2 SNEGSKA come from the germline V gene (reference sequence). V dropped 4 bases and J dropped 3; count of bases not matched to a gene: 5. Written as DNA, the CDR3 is TGCAGTGCTACCGGGACTAGCGGGATAGAAGAGACCCAGTACTTC. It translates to CSATGTSGIEETQYF.

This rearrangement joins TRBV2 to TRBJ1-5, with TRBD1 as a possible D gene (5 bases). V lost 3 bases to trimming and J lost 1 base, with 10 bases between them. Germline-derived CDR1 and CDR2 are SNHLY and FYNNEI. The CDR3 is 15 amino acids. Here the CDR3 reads CASSERWGSNQPQHF. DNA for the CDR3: TGTGCCAGCAGTGAGCGCTGGGGGAGCAATCAGCCCCAGCATTTT.

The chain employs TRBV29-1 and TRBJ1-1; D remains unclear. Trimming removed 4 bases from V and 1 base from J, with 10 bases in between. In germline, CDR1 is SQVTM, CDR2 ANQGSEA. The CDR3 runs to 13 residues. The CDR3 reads CSVVRPTNTEAFF. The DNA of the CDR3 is TGCAGCGTTGTCAGACCCACGAACACTGAAGCTTTCTTT.

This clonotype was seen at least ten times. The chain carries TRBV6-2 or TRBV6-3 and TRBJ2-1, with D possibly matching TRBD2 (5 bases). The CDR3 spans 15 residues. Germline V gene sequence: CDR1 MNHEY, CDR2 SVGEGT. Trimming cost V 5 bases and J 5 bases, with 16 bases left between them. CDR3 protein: CASSPGLPGHNEQFF. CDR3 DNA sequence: TGTGCCAGCAGTCCCGGACTTCCAGGCCACAATGAGCAGTTCTTC.

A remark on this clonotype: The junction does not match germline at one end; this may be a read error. CDR3 nucleotide sequence: TGTGCCAGCAGCTTAGCGGGACCTACATTTAGCTCCTACAATGGGCAGTTCTTC. Translation gives CASSLAGPTFSSYNGQFF. The chain couples TRBV7-3 to TRBJ2-1; D is perhaps TRBD2 (6 bases). The CDR3 extends over 18 amino acids. Germline lookup yields CDR1 SGHTA and CDR2 FQGTGA.

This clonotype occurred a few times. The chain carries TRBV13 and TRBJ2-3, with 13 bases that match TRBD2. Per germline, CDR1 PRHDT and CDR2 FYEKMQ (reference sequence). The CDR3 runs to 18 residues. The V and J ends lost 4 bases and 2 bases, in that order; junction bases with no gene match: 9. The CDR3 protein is CASSSDPGLAGFTDTQYF. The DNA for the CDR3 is TGTGCCAGCAGCTCTGATCCGGGACTAGCGGGGTTCACAGATACGCAGTATTTT.

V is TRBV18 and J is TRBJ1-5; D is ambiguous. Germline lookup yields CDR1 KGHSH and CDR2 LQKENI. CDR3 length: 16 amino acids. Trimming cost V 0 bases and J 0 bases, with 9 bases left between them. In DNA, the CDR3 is TGTGCCAGCTCACCACCGGGCGATTATAGCAATCAGCCCCAGCATTTT. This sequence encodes CASSPPGDYSNQPQHF.

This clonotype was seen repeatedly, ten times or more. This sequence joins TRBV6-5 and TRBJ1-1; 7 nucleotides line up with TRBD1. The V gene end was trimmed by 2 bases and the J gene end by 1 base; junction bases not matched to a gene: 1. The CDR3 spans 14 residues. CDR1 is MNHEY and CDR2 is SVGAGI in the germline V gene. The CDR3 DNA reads TGTGCCAGCAGTTACGGACAGGCGAACACTGAAGCTTTCTTT. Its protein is CASSYGQANTEAFF.

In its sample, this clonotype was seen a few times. CDR3 in DNA: TGTGCCAGTACGTCAGGATCGAACACTGAAGCTTTCTTT. Its protein is CASTSGSNTEAFF. J is TRBJ1-1 and V is TRBV19; D uncertain. Trimming took off 7 bases at V and 1 base at J, with 10 bases between the two ends. CDR3 length: 13 amino acids. Germline CDR1 and CDR2: LNHDA and SQIVND (reference sequence).

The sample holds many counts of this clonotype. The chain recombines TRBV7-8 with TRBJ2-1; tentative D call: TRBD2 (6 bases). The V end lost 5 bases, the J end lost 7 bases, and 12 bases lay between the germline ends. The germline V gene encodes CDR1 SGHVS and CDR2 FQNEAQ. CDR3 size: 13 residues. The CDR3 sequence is CASSPGTANEQFF. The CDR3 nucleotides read TGTGCCAGCAGCCCCGGGACTGCGAATGAGCAGTTCTTC.

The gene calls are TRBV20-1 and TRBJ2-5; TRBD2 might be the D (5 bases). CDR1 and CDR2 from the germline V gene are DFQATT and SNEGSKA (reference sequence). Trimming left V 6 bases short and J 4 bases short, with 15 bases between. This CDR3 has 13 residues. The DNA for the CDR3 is TGCAGTGCGCAGGACGAGGCGGGAGAGACCCAGTACTTC. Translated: CSAQDEAGETQYF.

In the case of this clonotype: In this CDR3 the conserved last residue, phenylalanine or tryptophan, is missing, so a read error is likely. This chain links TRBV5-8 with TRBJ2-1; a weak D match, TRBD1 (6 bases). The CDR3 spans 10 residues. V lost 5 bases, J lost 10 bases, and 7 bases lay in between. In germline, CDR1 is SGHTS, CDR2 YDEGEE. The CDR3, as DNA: TGTGCCAGCAGGGACAGCGAGCAGTTCTTA. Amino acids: CASRDSEQFL.

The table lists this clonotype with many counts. The CDR3 DNA reads as TGTGCCAGCAGTTTTGCCGGTGAGCAGTTCTTC. Amino acid sequence: CASSFAGEQFF. The rearrangement links TRBV6-1 to TRBJ2-1; D gene uncertain. Germline CDR1 is MNHNS and CDR2 is SASEGT. V was shortened by 5 bases and J by 9 bases, with 8 bases between the two germline ends. The length of the CDR3 is 11 residues.

CDR3 in DNA: TGTGCCAGCAGCTTAAGACCCCCCGTAGGCACAGATACGCAGTATTTT. Encoded protein: CASSLRPPVGTDTQYF. V gene TRBV7-9 combines with J gene TRBJ2-3; D unclear. The ends were cut back, 2 bases at V and 1 base at J, with 13 bases in the middle. Germline CDR1 and CDR2: SEHNR and FQNEAQ (reference sequence). The CDR3 length is 16 residues.

The CDR3 sequence is CASSLFGGYHGYTF. As DNA, the CDR3 is TGTGCCAGCAGTTTATTTGGGGGGTACCATGGCTACACCTTC. The genes are TRBV12-3 or TRBV12-4 and TRBJ1-2; D is possibly TRBD1 (5 bases). V was trimmed by 2 bases and J by 6 bases, leaving 13 bases between them. The CDR3 sequence is 14 residues long.

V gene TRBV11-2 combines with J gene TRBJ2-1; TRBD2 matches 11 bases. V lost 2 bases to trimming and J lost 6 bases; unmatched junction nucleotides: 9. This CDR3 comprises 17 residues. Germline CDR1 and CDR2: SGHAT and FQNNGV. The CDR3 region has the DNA TGTGCCAGCAGCTTAAAACTAGCGGGAGAGGCGGTCAATGAGCAGTTCTTC. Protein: CASSLKLAGEAVNEQFF.

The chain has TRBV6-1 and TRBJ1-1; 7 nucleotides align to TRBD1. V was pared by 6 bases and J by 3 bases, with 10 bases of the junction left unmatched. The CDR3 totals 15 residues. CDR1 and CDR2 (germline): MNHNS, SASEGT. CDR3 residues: CASSPTGRGYTEAFF. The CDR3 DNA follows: TGTGCCAGCAGCCCGACAGGGAGGGGGTACACTGAAGCTTTCTTT.

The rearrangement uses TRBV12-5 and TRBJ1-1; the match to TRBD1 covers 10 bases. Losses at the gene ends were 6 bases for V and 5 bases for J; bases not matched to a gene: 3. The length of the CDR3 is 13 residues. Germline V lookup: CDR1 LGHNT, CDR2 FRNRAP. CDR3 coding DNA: TGTGCTAGTGGGACAGGGGGCTCGACTGAAGCTTTCTTT. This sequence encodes CASGTGGSTEAFF.

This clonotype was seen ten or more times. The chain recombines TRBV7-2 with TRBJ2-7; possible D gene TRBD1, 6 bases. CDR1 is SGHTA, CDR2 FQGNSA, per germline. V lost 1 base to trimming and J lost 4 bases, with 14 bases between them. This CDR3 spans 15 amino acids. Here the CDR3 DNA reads TGTGCCAGCAGCTTAGACAGGGTGTCCTTGTACGAGCAGTACTTC. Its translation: CASSLDRVSLYEQYF.